The next 28 T cell receptor beta chains were all read from a single sample in a study of OX40 agonist ivuxolimab in advanced cancers. The method was the immunoSEQ multiplex PCR assay. In its TCRdb copy, this immuneACCESS table keeps in-frame sequences only and misses some clones. Where compared with another copy, unresolved V genes explain less than half of these, and the others have no known cause. The sample has 70,000 or so clones on record, 86% of them singletons. The biggest ten clones account for over 0.65% of the sample. The source was CD4+ or CD8+ T cells sorted from blood, collected in a trial of the OX40 agonist ivuxolimab. The origin of the receptors is an adult with an advanced solid tumor such as melanoma, head and neck, liver or kidney cancer.

The CDR3 here is CASTVDISYGYTF. Written as DNA, the CDR3 is TGTGCCAGCACCGTGGATATTTCCTATGGCTACACCTTC. The chain recombines TRBV2 with TRBJ1-2; D remains ambiguous. The CDR3 loop spans 13 amino acids. Trimming left V 7 bases short and J 4 bases short, with 13 bases between. Germline V gene lookup returns CDR1 SNHLY and CDR2 FYNNEI.

The V gene is TRBV19, the J gene TRBJ1-3; 7 bases agree with TRBD1. The CDR3 extends over 15 amino acids. The trim removed 5 bases at V and 0 bases at J, leaving 4 bases unmatched. Germline CDR1 LNHDA, CDR2 SQIVND (reference sequence). CDR3 in amino acids: CASSPDRVSGNTIYF. CDR3 DNA sequence: TGTGCCAGTAGTCCCGACAGGGTCTCTGGAAACACCATATATTTT.

The chain carries TRBV5-8 and TRBJ2-7, with D unclear. Germline loops: CDR1 SGHTS, CDR2 YDEGEE. V lost 0 bases to trimming and J lost 3 bases, with 4 bases between them. CDR3 length: 12 amino acids. The CDR3 sequence is CASSLVSYEQYF. The CDR3 region has the DNA TGTGCCAGCAGCTTGGTAAGCTACGAGCAGTACTTC.

V and J are TRBV16 and TRBJ2-7, with TRBD1 matching 9 bases. Trimming removed 4 bases from V and 6 bases from J; junction bases left unmatched: 7. Germline CDR1 reads KGHSY; CDR2 reads FQNENV. The CDR3 loop spans 14 amino acids. The CDR3 here is CASSPEDRGLEQYF. CDR3 bases: TGTGCCAGCAGCCCCGAGGACAGGGGCCTCGAGCAGTACTTC.

The chain joins TRBV7-3 to TRBJ2-2; 13 positions agree with TRBD2. Germline V gene lookup returns CDR1 SGHTA and CDR2 FQGTGA. After removal of 6 bases from V and 2 bases from J, the junction contained 9 bases not matched to a gene. The CDR3 covers 18 residues. Here the CDR3 reads CASRETGTSGTNTGELFF. In DNA form, the CDR3 reads TGTGCCAGCAGAGAGACCGGGACTAGCGGGACAAACACCGGGGAGCTGTTTTTT.

V is TRBV7-9 and J is TRBJ2-3, with TRBD2 as a possible D gene (6 bases). Deletions cut 4 bases from V and 3 bases from J, with 17 bases between. CDR3 size: 16 residues. CDR1 and CDR2 from the germline V gene are SEHNR and FQNEAQ (reference sequence). The CDR3 DNA is TGTGCCAGCAGCTCGGCGGGGAACAAGGGTACAGATACGCAGTATTTT. Its protein product is CASSSAGNKGTDTQYF. The full variable domain, with the rest looked up from reference TRBV7-9 and TRBJ2-3, is DTGVSQNPRHKITKRGQNVTFRCDPISEHNRLYWYRQTLGQGPEFLTYFQNEAQLEKSRLLSDRFSAERPKGSFSTLEIQRTEQGDSAMYLCASSSAGNKGTDTQYFGPGTRLTVL.

The J gene is TRBJ2-2, the V gene TRBV19; 10 positions match TRBD1. The CDR3 runs to 14 residues. J was trimmed by 3 bases and V by 10 bases; bases with no gene match: 5. In germline, CDR1 is LNHDA, CDR2 SQIVND (reference sequence). The CDR3 loop is CATRTGGYTGELFF. In DNA, the CDR3 is TGTGCCACACGGACAGGGGGTTACACCGGGGAGCTGTTTTTT.

This sequence joins TRBV6-1 and TRBJ2-7; D not resolved. The CDR3 has 11 residues. Looked up from germline, CDR1 is MNHNS and CDR2 is SASEGT. V lost 7 bases and J 6 bases, leaving 10 bases between the germline ends. CDR3 coding DNA: TGTGCCAGCATCGAAATAGCCGAGCAGTACTTC. This sequence encodes CASIEIAEQYF.

This clone has only one observation. The chain employs TRBV18 and TRBJ2-7; 8 bases map to TRBD1. V lost 5 bases, J lost 5 bases, and 8 bases stayed unmatched. The CDR3 consists of 14 residues. CDR1 is KGHSH and CDR2 is LQKENI in the germline V gene. In DNA, the CDR3 is TGTGCCAGCTCATTCAGCCAGGGGGCCGACGAGCAGTACTTC. This encodes CASSFSQGADEQYF.

This sequence joins TRBV4-3 and TRBJ1-1; no clear D gene. The germline gives CDR1 LGHNA, CDR2 YSLEER. The CDR3 is 13 amino acids. Trimming took 0 bases from V and 12 from J, leaving 14 bases between them. The CDR3 nucleotides read TGCGCCAGCAGCCAAGATTTTGCCCTGAGGCCTTTCTTT. Its translation is CASSQDFALRPFF.

This chain connects TRBV11-2 to TRBJ1-1, with 7 bases aligning to TRBD1. Germline-derived CDR1 and CDR2 are SGHAT and FQNNGV. The CDR3 loop spans 11 amino acids. Germline trimming cut 7 bases from V and 12 bases from J; bases unmatched to any gene: 8. The CDR3, as DNA: TGTGCCAGCACTCTGGACAGGACGCCTTTCTTT. Translation gives CASTLDRTPFF. Based on the CDR3 plus reference TRBV11-2 and TRBJ1-1, the full variable domain is EAGVAQSPRYKIIEKRQSVAFWCNPISGHATLYWYQQILGQGPKLLIQFQNNGVVDDSQLPKDRFSAERLKGVDSTLKIQPAKLEDSAVYLCASTLDRTPFFGQGTRLTVV.

The rearrangement links TRBV28 to TRBJ2-1; 8 bases fit TRBD2. The V and J ends lost 6 bases and 9 bases, in that order; junction bases with no gene match: 7. The CDR3 totals 13 residues. Per germline, CDR1 MDHEN and CDR2 SYDVKM. This CDR3 is CASSPTSGGEQFF. The CDR3 DNA reads as TGTGCCAGCAGCCCTACGAGCGGGGGTGAGCAGTTCTTC.

The V call is TRBV7-8, the J call TRBJ1-2; D gene ambiguous. CDR1 and CDR2 from the germline V gene are SGHVS and FQNEAQ. Trimming pared 5 bases from V and 7 bases from J, leaving 14 bases between. The CDR3 runs to 13 residues. The CDR3 sequence: CASSPPWDPGYTF. The CDR3 DNA follows: TGTGCCAGCAGCCCCCCTTGGGATCCTGGCTACACCTTC.

About this clone: One end of the junction is discordant with germline, which a read error may explain. The V gene is TRBV7-7, the J gene TRBJ2-5; perhaps TRBD1 as D (5 bases). The CDR3 runs 13 residues. The germline V gene encodes CDR1 SSHAT and CDR2 FNYEAQ (reference sequence). In nucleotides, the CDR3 is TGTGCTAGCAGCTTAGGACATCAAGAGACCCAGTACTTC. This sequence encodes CASSLGHQETQYF.

This sequence joins TRBV5-4 and TRBJ2-7, with TRBD1 matching 7 bases. The V gene's germline CDR1 is SGHNT and CDR2 YYREEE (reference sequence). The CDR3 is 14 amino acids. The junction had 10 bases not matched to a gene; V was cut back by 4 bases and J by 6 bases. The CDR3 protein is CASSPGPGTAEQYF. The DNA of the CDR3 is TGTGCCAGCAGCCCCGGACCCGGGACAGCCGAGCAGTACTTC.

The V and J genes are TRBV15 and TRBJ2-7; 7 bases are shared with TRBD2. V trimming: 3 bases; J trimming: 5 bases; junction bases outside the gene matches: 16. Germline V CDR1 and CDR2: LNHNV, YYDKDF (reference sequence). The CDR3 is made up of 17 amino acids. The CDR3 sequence is CATSRSIRRGCLHEQYF. DNA for the CDR3: TGTGCCACCAGCAGGTCGATCCGGCGGGGGTGCCTCCACGAGCAGTACTTC.

The chain combines TRBV2 with TRBJ2-1, with TRBD2 matching over 8 bases. J gave up 6 bases and V 5 bases, and 12 bases lay outside the gene matches. This CDR3 spans 16 amino acids. Germline values: CDR1 SNHLY, CDR2 FYNNEI. The CDR3 spells CASSPNRGGLGNEQFF. The CDR3 DNA reads as TGTGCCAGCAGTCCTAATCGGGGGGGCCTTGGCAATGAGCAGTTCTTC.

J is TRBJ2-2 and V is TRBV19, with 9 bases matching TRBD1. V gave up 8 bases and J gave up 3 bases; unmatched junction bases: 4. The CDR3 runs 14 residues. Germline V gene sequence: CDR1 LNHDA, CDR2 SQIVND (reference sequence). The CDR3 here is CASRRDRDTGELFF. The CDR3 DNA is TGTGCCAGTCGAAGGGACAGGGACACCGGGGAGCTGTTTTTT.

This clone occurred once. The chain couples TRBV30 to TRBJ2-7; unclear D gene. CDR1 is GTSNPN, CDR2 SVGIG, per germline (reference sequence). This CDR3 spans 13 amino acids. Trimming took off 1 base at V and 6 bases at J, with 13 bases between the two ends. In DNA, the CDR3 is TGTGCCTGGAGTGGGACCTCTTGGGGCGAGCAGTACTTC. It translates to CAWSGTSWGEQYF. Based on the CDR3 plus reference TRBV30 and TRBJ2-7, the full variable domain is SQTIHQWPATLVQPVGSPLSLECTVEGTSNPNLYWYRQAAGRGLQLLFYSVGIGQISSEVPQNLSASRPQDRQFILSSKKLLLSDSGFYLCAWSGTSWGEQYFGPGTRLTVT.

The V and J genes are TRBV27 and TRBJ2-7; TRBD2 aligns across 9 bases. V shed 4 bases, J shed 2 bases, and the junction held 6 bases outside the gene matches. Germline V gene data show CDR1 as MNHEY and CDR2 as SMNVEV (reference sequence). This CDR3 spans 15 amino acids. The CDR3: CASSYRAGGPYEQYF. The CDR3 DNA sequence: TGTGCCAGCAGTTACAGAGCGGGAGGTCCCTACGAGCAGTACTTC.

The chain employs TRBV28 and TRBJ1-4, with TRBD1 matching over 7 bases. Germline V gene sequence: CDR1 MDHEN, CDR2 SYDVKM. The J segment lost 0 bases and the V segment lost 6 bases, leaving 10 bases of the junction unmatched. The CDR3 is 17 amino acids. CDR3 nucleotide sequence: TGTGCCAGCAGCTCGACAGGGAGTGGGGCAACTAATGAAAAACTGTTTTTT. Encoded protein: CASSSTGSGATNEKLFF.

The rearrangement joins TRBV27 to TRBJ1-3, with D tentatively TRBD1 (6 bases). V lost 4 bases and J lost 0, with 10 bases in between. Germline CDR1 is MNHEY and CDR2 is SMNVEV (reference sequence). This CDR3 comprises 15 residues. CDR3 protein: CASSSNRDSGNTIYF. CDR3 DNA sequence: TGTGCCAGCAGTTCCAACAGGGACTCTGGAAACACCATATATTTT.

A few counts support this clone. The rearrangement uses TRBV15 and TRBJ1-5; 8 nucleotides agree with TRBD1. V lost 3 bases and J lost 4; bases outside the gene matches: 8. This CDR3 spans 16 amino acids. CDR1 is LNHNV and CDR2 is YYDKDF in the germline V gene (reference sequence). Here the CDR3 reads CATSRTDRGWNQPQHF. DNA for the CDR3: TGTGCCACCAGCAGGACTGACAGGGGTTGGAATCAGCCCCAGCATTTT.

This clone occurred once. J is TRBJ2-2 and V is TRBV6-6; TRBD1 matches 8 bases. V dropped 6 bases and J dropped 5; count of bases not matched to a gene: 8. This CDR3 comprises 15 residues. Germline V gene lookup returns CDR1 MNHNY and CDR2 SVGAGI (reference sequence). The CDR3 protein is CASRLDRGGTGELFF. The CDR3 region has the DNA TGTGCCAGCAGACTCGACAGGGGAGGTACCGGGGAGCTGTTTTTT.

The chain employs TRBV30 and TRBJ1-5, with D possibly TRBD1 on 6 matching bases. Trimming pared 4 bases from V and 0 bases from J, leaving 13 bases between. The CDR3 loop spans 15 amino acids. The germline gives CDR1 GTSNPN, CDR2 SVGIG (reference sequence). In nucleotides, the CDR3 is TGTGCCTGGAACCAGGGGCTGGGTAGCAATCAGCCCCAGCATTTT. Translation gives CAWNQGLGSNQPQHF.

V gene TRBV5-8 combines with J gene TRBJ1-3; D is undetermined. This CDR3 is built from 14 residues. V was clipped by 4 bases and J by 1 base, with 9 bases between them. The germline gives CDR1 SGHTS, CDR2 YDEGEE. The CDR3 sequence is CASSREGSGNTIYF. The CDR3 nucleotides are TGTGCCAGCAGCCGAGAGGGATCTGGAAACACCATATATTTT.

V gene TRBV25-1 combines with J gene TRBJ1-1, with D maybe TRBD1 (5 bases). CDR1 MGHDK and CDR2 SYGVNS come from the germline V gene. The CDR3 length is 16 residues. The V and J ends lost 6 bases and 0 bases respectively, with 17 bases between them. This CDR3 is CASRYPGREMNTEAFF. The CDR3 region has the DNA TGTGCCAGCAGATACCCGGGACGGGAGATGAACACTGAAGCTTTCTTT.

The genes are TRBV9 and TRBJ2-1; 9 bases are shared with TRBD2. Germline V gives CDR1 SGDLS, CDR2 YYNGEE. The CDR3 covers 16 residues. With V trimmed by 4 bases and J by 5 bases, 10 bases remained unmatched. CDR3 loop: CASSTSPVAGDNEQFF. The CDR3 DNA reads as TGTGCCAGCAGCACCTCACCCGTAGCGGGGGACAATGAGCAGTTCTTC.